Listed below are T cell receptor beta chains from one sample, sequenced in a study of cytomegalovirus exposure and HLA in healthy donors. TCRdb keeps only in-frame clones here, not all; method: immunoSEQ multiplex PCR. This table holds 250,000 to 350,000 clones, 86% found once. Source material: PBMCs. The source is a man aged 40-49 years in good health and CMV-seropositive. Each CDR3 is given with its conserved first and last residue. D genes are given only for firm matches. Size tells how often a clone was seen (once, few, many) or the class of an expanded clone, and some rows leave it out.

NA	NA	TRBV2	TRBJ2-7	TGTGCCAGGGGGCGGGACAGAGGGTACGAGCAGTACTTC	CARGRDRGYEQYF
NA	NA	TRBV4-1	TRBJ1-5	TGCGCCAGCAGCCGCCAGGGCAGGGCCGATCAGCCCCAGCATTTT	CASSRQGRADQPQHF
NA	NA	TRBV9	TRBJ2-2	TGTGCCAGCAGCGCCAGGGGGGCCGGGGAGCTGTTTTTT	CASSARGAGELFF
TRBD1	NA	TRBV7-9	TRBJ1-1	TGTGCCAGCAGTCAGGGGGGCACTGAAGCTTTCTTT	CASSQGGTEAFF
NA	NA	TRBV11-2	TRBJ2-1	TGTGCCAGCAGCTTAGACGAGAGCTCCTACAATGAGCAGTTCTTC	CASSLDESSYNEQFF
NA	NA	TRBV27	TRBJ2-3	TGTGCCAGCAGTCCCCACTTGCGGCCCACAGATACGCAGTATTTT	CASSPHLRPTDTQYF
TRBD1	NA	TRBV2	TRBJ1-5	TGTGCCAGCAGTCCGGGACAGAGTGGATCCCAGCCCCAGCATTTT	CASSPGQSGSQPQHF
NA	NA	TRBV5-1	TRBJ2-1	TGCGCCAGCAGCCCGGGGTTGGGGGGCTCCTACAATGAGCAGTTCTTC	CASSPGLGGSYNEQFF
TRBD2	once	TRBV30	TRBJ2-1	TGTGCCTGCCAATCACTAGCGGGAGGGAGGAATGAGCAGTTCTTC	CACQSLAGGRNEQFF
TRBD2	NA	TRBV19	TRBJ2-7	TGTGCCAGTAGTGTTACTAGCGGGGTTACCTACGAGCAGTACTTC	CASSVTSGVTYEQYF
TRBD2	NA	TRBV10-2	TRBJ2-5	TGCGCCAGCAGTTTAGCGGGAGTGAGGGAGACCCAGTACTTC	CASSLAGVRETQYF
NA	NA	TRBV6-5	TRBJ1-2	TGTGCCAGCAGTCGTGTCATGGGGCTCTATGGCTACACCTTC	CASSRVMGLYGYTF
TRBD1	NA	TRBV5-4	TRBJ2-7	TGTGCCAGCAGCTACGGACAGGGGCCCTACGAGCAGTACTTC	CASSYGQGPYEQYF
TRBD2	NA	TRBV27	TRBJ2-1	TGTGCCAGCAGTTTATCACCTCGGACTAGCGGGAGTTTCAATGAGCAGTTCTTC	CASSLSPRTSGSFNEQFF
TRBD1	NA	TRBV7-2	TRBJ2-3	TGTGCCAGCAGCCCCGGGGACAGGGGCACAGATACGCAGTATTTT	CASSPGDRGTDTQYF
TRBD1	once	TRBV5-1	TRBJ1-5	TGCGCCAGCAGCAGGACAGGGGAGCAGCCCCAGCATTTT	CASSRTGEQPQHF
TRBD2	NA	TRBV4-2	TRBJ2-7	TGTGCCAGCAGCCAAGATAGGGCTAGCGGGGCCCCCTACGAGCAGTACTTC	CASSQDRASGAPYEQYF
TRBD2	NA	TRBV11-2	TRBJ2-1	TGTGCCAGCAGCTTAGATGGGATAGCGGGAGTGTGGTACAATGAGCAGTTCTTC	CASSLDGIAGVWYNEQFF
NA	NA	TRBV9	TRBJ2-3	TGTGCCAGCAGCCCCCCGGGCGGGGCCCTTGATACGCAGTATTTT	CASSPPGGALDTQYF
NA	NA	TRBV28	TRBJ1-2	TGTGCCAGCACTCCCCCAGGGGTCGGTTCCTATGGCTACACCTTC	CASTPPGVGSYGYTF
NA	few	TRBV6-5	TRBJ2-3	TGTGCCAGCAGAAGGACTTTTTCTAGCACAGATACGCAGTATTTT	CASRRTFSSTDTQYF
NA	NA	TRBV7-2	TRBJ1-2	TGTGCCAGTGGGAAGCCACCGACAGCTAACTATGGCTACACCTTC	CASGKPPTANYGYTF
TRBD1	NA	TRBV2	TRBJ2-1	TGTGCCAGCAGTGAGCCGAGGACAGGGACCTACAATGAGCAGTTCTTC	CASSEPRTGTYNEQFF
TRBD2	NA	TRBV10-3	TRBJ2-7	TGTGCCATCAGCGACAACCTAGCGGGGTTCGAGCAGTACTTC	CAISDNLAGFEQYF
NA	NA	TRBV6-5	TRBJ1-2	TGTGCCAGCAGTTACTCGAGGGCCGCGGGCTATGGCTACACCTTC	CASSYSRAAGYGYTF
NA	NA	TRBV7-3	TRBJ1-1	TGTGCCAGCAGCCCATCGACAGTAGTCCAAAGGAGCACTGAAGCTTTCTTT	CASSPSTVVQRSTEAFF
TRBD1	once	TRBV6-1	TRBJ2-7	TGTGCCAGCAGTGCCCGCCGGGACAGGGGGCTCCTAATCATCGGGGAGCAGTACTTC	CASSARRDRGLLIIGEQYF
TRBD2	once	TRBV4-3	TRBJ2-5	TGCGCCAGCAGCCTCGATAGCGGGGGATACCAAGAGACCCAGTACTTC	CASSLDSGGYQETQYF
NA	NA	TRBV6-5	TRBJ2-5	TGTGCCAGCAGTTACCTCGCGGGACCCCAGTACTTC	CASSYLAGPQYF
TRBD1	NA	TRBV19	TRBJ2-7	TGTGCCAGTAGTATGGCCCTCGGGACAGGTTACTACGAGCAGTACTTC	CASSMALGTGYYEQYF
TRBD1	few	TRBV5-4	TRBJ1-3	TGTGCCAGCAGCGAAGGGACAGGCCGCCGCCATATGTTT	CASSEGTGRRHMF
TRBD1	NA	TRBV7-9	TRBJ1-4	TGTTCCAGCAGCCCTCCCCCCGACAGGGGGAAAGGTGAAAAACTGTTTTTT	CSSSPPPDRGKGEKLFF
TRBD1	NA	TRBV5-1	TRBJ2-7	TGCGCCAGCAGCCTGAGACAGGGGGCTGACGAGCAGTACTTC	CASSLRQGADEQYF
NA	NA	TRBV5-1	TRBJ2-7	TGCGCCAGCAGCTTGGCCGTTCAGGGCCTCTACGAGCAGTACTTC	CASSLAVQGLYEQYF
NA	NA	TRBV29-1	TRBJ2-5	TGCAGCGTTCCTAGGCACAGGGTCCAAGAGACCCAGTACTTC	CSVPRHRVQETQYF
TRBD2	NA	TRBV29-1	TRBJ2-1	TGCAGCGTTGAAGATCGGAAGGGCAGCGGGAGTACCTACAATGAGCAGTTCTTC	CSVEDRKGSGSTYNEQFF
NA	NA	TRBV29-1	TRBJ2-7	TGCAGCGTCGCCTTCGGGGGATCCTACGAGCAGTACTTC	CSVAFGGSYEQYF